This T cell receptor (beta chain) was documented in a study of OX40 agonist ivuxolimab in advanced cancers. For the study at large: It was permissible to have had prior anti-PD-1, anti-PD-L1 or anti-CTLA-4 therapy, and around 41% had some. General observations from the study: CD4+ and CD8+ T cells in blood underwent clonal expansion by week 6 at 0.1 to 3.0 mg/kg. Expanded peripheral T-cell antigen specificity went undetermined. Among the lowest peripheral clonal expansion occurred in 0.1-3.0 mg/kg partial responders.

CDR3 length equals 15 residues. Germline V gives CDR1 SGHRS, CDR2 YFSETQ. V shed 4 bases, J shed 5 bases, and the junction held 11 bases outside the gene matches. Clones were read by immunoSEQ multiplex PCR, and TCRdb kept only the in-frame ones, dropping some. This repertoire shows nearly 20,000 clones, roughly 90% found once; its top ten account for approximately 16%. On this clone: What it recognizes is unknown.

The sample here was CD4+ or CD8+ T cells sorted from blood, taken in a trial of the OX40 agonist ivuxolimab. This TCR derives from an adult with an advanced solid tumor such as melanoma, head and neck, liver or kidney cancer. The chain links TRBV5-1 to TRBJ2-5, with 7 bases lining up with TRBD1. CDR3 sequence reads: CASSNTLGQRETQYF. CDR3 sequence (DNA): TGCGCCAGCAGCAATACCTTGGGACAGCGGGAGACCCAGTACTTC.